The present T cell receptor beta chain was sequenced within a study of response to subunit inactivated influenza vaccine (dated by TCRdb to between 2018 and 2020). Study-level background: Deep quantitative profiling of the T cell receptor repertoire was used in the study to follow responses to a trivalent subunit inactivated influenza vaccine. Beyond this particular receptor, the publication reports: According to the authors, only a limited number of new T cells may be recruited by each seasonal influenza vaccination.

In this sample, this clonotype turned up a few times. It lacks a known antigen. No base qualities exist here, and no much larger clone lies one base off it. The method was RT-PCR. The instrument given in TCRdb is Illumina HiSeq 2500. TCRdb cleaned the public reads at Q25 with fastp, built clones with MiXCR and kept in-frame beta chains. Entries that share a CDR3 protein sequence are merged under the most common genes and DNA. This sample has 700,000 to 800,000 distinct CDR3 sequences in its table, and around 18% of those were observed once. The ten largest clones add up to 9.5% to 13% of the sample. V loses 7 bases at its end and J loses 5 bases; junction bases beyond the gene matches: 3. CDR1 KGHDR and CDR2 SFDVKD were looked up in the germline V gene. Counted from cysteine to phenylalanine, this CDR3 has 14 amino acids. The CDR3 DNA has 42 bases and is translated from base 1.

The chain is assembled from TRBV24-1 and TRBJ2-1, and TRBD1 matches 11 of the central bases. The specimen comprised PBMCs from blood, sampled roughly 5 days after vaccination. This receptor was obtained from a man aged 50 to 60 who received an inactivated influenza vaccine. Donor details come from another sample of the same person, matched by shared clones. CDR3 region: CATSRTGGNNEQFF. In nucleotide form, the sequence is TGTGCCACCAGCCGGACAGGGGGCAACAATGAGCAGTTCTTC.